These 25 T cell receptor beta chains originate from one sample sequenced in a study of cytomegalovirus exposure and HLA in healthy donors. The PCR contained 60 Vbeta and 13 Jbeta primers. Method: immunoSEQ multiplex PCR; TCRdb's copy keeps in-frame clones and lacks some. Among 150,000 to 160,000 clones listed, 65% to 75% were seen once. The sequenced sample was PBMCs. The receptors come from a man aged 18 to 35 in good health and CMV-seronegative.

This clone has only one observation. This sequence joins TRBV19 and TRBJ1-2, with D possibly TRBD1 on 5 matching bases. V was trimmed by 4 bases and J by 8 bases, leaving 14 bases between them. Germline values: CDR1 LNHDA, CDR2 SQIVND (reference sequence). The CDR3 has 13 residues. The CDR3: CASSTGLPGGYTF. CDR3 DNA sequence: TGTGCCAGTAGTACGGGACTGCCAGGGGGCTACACCTTC.

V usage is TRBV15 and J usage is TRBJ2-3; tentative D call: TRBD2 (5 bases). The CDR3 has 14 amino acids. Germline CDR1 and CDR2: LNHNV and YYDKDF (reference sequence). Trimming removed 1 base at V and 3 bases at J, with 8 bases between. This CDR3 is CATSRGGWTDTQYF. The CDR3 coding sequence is TGTGCCACCAGCAGAGGAGGGTGGACAGATACGCAGTATTTT.

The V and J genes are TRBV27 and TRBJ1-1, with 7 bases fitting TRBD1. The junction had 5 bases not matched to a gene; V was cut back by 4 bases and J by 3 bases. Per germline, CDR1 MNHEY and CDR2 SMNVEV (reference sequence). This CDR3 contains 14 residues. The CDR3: CASSSDRDYTEAFF. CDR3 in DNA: TGTGCCAGCAGTTCCGACAGGGACTACACTGAAGCTTTCTTT.

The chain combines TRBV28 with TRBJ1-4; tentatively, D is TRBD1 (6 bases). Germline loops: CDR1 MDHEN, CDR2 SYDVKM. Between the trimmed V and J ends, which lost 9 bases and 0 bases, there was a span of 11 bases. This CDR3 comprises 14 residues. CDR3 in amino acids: CASVDSPTNEKLFF. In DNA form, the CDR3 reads TGTGCCAGTGTGGACAGCCCAACTAATGAAAAACTGTTTTTT.

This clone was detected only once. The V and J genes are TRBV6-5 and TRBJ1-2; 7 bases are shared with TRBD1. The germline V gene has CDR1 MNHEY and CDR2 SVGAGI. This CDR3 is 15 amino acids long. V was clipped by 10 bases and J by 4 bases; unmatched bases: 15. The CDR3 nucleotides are TGTGCCACAGGAGGGACAGCAACACCTGGCTATGGCTACACCTTC. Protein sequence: CATGGTATPGYGYTF.

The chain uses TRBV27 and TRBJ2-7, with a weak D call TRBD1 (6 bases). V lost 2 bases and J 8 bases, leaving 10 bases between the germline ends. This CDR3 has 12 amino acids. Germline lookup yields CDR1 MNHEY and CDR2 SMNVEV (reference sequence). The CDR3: CASSLTGHQQYF. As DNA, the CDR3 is TGTGCCAGCAGTTTAACAGGGCACCAGCAGTACTTC.

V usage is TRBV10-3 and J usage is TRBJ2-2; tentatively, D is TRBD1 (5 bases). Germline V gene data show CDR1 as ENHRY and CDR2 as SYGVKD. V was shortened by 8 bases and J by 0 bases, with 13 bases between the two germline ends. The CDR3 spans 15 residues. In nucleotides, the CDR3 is TGTGCCATCCGCCCCAGGGAATCGAACACCGGGGAGCTGTTTTTT. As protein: CAIRPRESNTGELFF.

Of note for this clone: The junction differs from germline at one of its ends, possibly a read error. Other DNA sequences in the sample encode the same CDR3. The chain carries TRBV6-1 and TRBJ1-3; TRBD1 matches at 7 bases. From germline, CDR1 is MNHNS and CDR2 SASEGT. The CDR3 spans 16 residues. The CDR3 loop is CASSARQGGSGNTIYF. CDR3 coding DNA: TGTGCCAGCAGTGCCCGACAGGGAGGCTCTGGGAACACCATATATTTT.

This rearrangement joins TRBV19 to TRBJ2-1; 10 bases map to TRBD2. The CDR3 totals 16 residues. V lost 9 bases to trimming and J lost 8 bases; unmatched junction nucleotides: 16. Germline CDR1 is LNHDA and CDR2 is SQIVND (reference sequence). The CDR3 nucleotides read TGTGCCAGCCTTGTGGGGCGAGCGGGGGGGCTCGATGAGCAGTTCTTC. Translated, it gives CASLVGRAGGLDEQFF.

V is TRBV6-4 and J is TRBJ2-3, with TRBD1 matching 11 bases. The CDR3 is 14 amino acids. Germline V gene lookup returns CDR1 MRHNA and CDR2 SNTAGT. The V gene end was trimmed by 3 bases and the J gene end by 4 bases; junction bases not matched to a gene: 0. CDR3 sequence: CASSEGQGADTQYF. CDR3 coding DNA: TGTGCCAGCAGTGAGGGACAGGGGGCAGATACGCAGTATTTT.

CDR3: CASSTLGLAAIYNEQFF. CDR3 bases: TGTGCCAGCAGCACTTTGGGACTAGCGGCGATCTACAATGAGCAGTTCTTC. The chain joins TRBV7-2 to TRBJ2-1, with 11 bases aligning to TRBD2. Germline V CDR1 and CDR2: SGHTA, FQGNSA. The CDR3 has 17 residues. V was clipped by 5 bases and J by 3 bases; unmatched bases: 9.

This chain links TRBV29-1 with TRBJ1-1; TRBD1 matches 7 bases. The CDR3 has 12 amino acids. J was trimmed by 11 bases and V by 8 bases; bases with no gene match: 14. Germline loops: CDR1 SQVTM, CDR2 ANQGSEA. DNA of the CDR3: TGCAGCTTATCCAGGGGGTCCGGTCGGGCTTTCTTT. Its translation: CSLSRGSGRAFF.

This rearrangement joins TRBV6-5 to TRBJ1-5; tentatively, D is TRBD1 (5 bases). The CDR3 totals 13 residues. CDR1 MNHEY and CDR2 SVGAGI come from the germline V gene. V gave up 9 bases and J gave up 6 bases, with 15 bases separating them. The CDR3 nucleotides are TGTGCCAGTGGACACCAGTTGGGTCAGCCCCAGCATTTT. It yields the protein CASGHQLGQPQHF.

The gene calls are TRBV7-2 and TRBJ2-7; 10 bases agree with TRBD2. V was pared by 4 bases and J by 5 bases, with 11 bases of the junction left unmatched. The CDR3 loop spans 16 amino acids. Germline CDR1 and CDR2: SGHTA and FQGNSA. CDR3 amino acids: CASSSLKRGGSDEQYF. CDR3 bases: TGTGCCAGCAGCTCACTAAAGCGGGGGGGTTCGGACGAGCAGTACTTC.

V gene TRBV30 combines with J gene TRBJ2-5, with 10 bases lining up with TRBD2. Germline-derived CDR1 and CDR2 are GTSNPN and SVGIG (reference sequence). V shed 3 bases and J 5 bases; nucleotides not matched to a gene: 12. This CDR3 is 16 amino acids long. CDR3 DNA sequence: TGTGCCTGGAGCCAACCGGGACTAGCGAGGGGTGAGACCCAGTACTTC. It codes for CAWSQPGLARGETQYF. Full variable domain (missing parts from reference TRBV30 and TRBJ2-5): SQTIHQWPATLVQPVGSPLSLECTVEGTSNPNLYWYRQAAGRGLQLLFYSVGIGQISSEVPQNLSASRPQDRQFILSSKKLLLSDSGFYLCAWSQPGLARGETQYFGPGTRLLVL.

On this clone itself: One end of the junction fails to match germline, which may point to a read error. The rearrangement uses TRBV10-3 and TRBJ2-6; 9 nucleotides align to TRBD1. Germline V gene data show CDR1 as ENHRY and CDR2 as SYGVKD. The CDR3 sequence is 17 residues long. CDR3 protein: CAIRAGQGRSGANGLTF. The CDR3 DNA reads TGTGCCATCAGGGCGGGACAGGGTCGCTCTGGGGCCAACGGCCTGACTTTC.

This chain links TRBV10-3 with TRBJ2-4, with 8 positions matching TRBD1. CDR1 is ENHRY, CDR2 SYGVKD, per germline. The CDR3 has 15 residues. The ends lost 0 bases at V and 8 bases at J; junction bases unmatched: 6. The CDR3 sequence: CAISESGQGADIQYF. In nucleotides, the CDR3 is TGTGCCATCAGTGAGTCGGGGCAGGGGGCAGACATTCAGTACTTC.

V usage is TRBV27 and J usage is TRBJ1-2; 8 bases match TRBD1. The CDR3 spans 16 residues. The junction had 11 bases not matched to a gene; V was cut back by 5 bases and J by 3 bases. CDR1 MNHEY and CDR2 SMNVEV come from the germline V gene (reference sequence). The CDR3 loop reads CASSASTGEFHYGYTF. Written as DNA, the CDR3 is TGTGCCAGCAGTGCTTCGACAGGGGAGTTCCACTATGGCTACACCTTC.

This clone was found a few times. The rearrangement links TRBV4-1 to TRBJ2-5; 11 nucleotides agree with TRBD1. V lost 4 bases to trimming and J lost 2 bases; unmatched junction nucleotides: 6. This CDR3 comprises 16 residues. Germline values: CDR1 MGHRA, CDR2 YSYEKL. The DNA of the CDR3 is TGCGCCAGCAGCCCGACCTGGGACAGGGGGCAAGAGACCCAGTACTTC. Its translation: CASSPTWDRGQETQYF.

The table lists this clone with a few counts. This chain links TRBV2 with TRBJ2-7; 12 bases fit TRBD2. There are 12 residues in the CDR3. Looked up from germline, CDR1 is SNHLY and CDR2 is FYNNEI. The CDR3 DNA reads TGTGAATCTAGCGGGGGGGCCTACGAGCAGTACTTC. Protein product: CESSGGAYEQYF.

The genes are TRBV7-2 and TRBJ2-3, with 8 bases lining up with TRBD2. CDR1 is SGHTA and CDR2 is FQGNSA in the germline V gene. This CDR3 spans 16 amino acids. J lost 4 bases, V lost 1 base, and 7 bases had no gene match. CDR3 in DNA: TGTGCCAGCAGCTTAGGCGGGACTAGACGGGCAGATACGCAGTATTTT. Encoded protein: CASSLGGTRRADTQYF.

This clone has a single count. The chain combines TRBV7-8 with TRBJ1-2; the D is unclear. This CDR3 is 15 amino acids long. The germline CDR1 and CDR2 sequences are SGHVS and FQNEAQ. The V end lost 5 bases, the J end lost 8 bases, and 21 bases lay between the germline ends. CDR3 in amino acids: CASSPVGLMAGGYTF. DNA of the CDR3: TGTGCCAGCAGCCCAGTCGGACTGATGGCCGGGGGCTACACCTTC.

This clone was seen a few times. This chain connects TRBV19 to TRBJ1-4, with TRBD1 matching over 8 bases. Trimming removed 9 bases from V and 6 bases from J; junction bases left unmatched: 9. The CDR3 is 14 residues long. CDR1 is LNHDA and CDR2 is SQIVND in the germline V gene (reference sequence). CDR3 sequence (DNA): TGTGCCAGCACAGCCGGGACAGGCGATGAAAAACTGTTTTTT. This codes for CASTAGTGDEKLFF.

CDR3 loop: CASSYEQGAGYTF. The CDR3 bases are TGTGCCAGCAGTTACGAACAGGGGGCAGGCTACACCTTC. The chain employs TRBV6-6 and TRBJ1-2, with 9 bases aligning to TRBD1. J was trimmed by 8 bases and V by 2 bases; bases with no gene match: 3. This CDR3 has 13 residues. Germline V gene lookup returns CDR1 MNHNY and CDR2 SVGAGI (reference sequence).

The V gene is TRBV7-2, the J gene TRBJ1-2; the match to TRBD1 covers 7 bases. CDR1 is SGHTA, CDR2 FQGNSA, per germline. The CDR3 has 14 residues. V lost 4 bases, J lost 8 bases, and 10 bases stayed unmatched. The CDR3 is CASSSTFTGVGYTF. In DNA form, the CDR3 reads TGTGCCAGCAGCTCCACCTTCACAGGGGTGGGCTACACCTTC. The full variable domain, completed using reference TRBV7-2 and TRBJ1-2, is GAGVSQSPSNKVTEKGKDVELRCDPISGHTALYWYRQSLGQGLEFLIYFQGNSAPDKSGLPSDRFSAERTGGSVSTLTIQRTQQEDSAVYLCASSSTFTGVGYTFGSGTRLTVV.